This TCR beta chain is from a study of cytomegalovirus exposure and HLA in healthy donors. Broader study findings: Most TCR sequences were uncommon, yet certain public TCRs appeared in many donors. The study flagged around 160 TCR beta chains as cytomegalovirus-associated.

The method was immunoSEQ multiplex PCR; TCRdb's version includes in-frame clones alone and lacks a portion of them. Among 40,000 to 55,000 clones listed, 88% were seen once. This clone has only one observation. Its cognate antigen is unknown. From germline, CDR1 is SGDLS and CDR2 YYNGEE. This CDR3 spans 15 amino acids. The ends were cut back, 3 bases at V and 1 base at J, with 11 bases in the middle. The chain combines TRBV9 with TRBJ2-1; unclear D gene. The source is a young woman in good health and CMV-seronegative. Material for sequencing was PBMCs. CDR3 nucleotides: TGTGCCAGCAGCGCCTCCGGCAGGTCCTACAATGAGCAGTTCTTC. Translated, it gives CASSASGRSYNEQFF.